One T cell receptor (beta chain) is described in this entry. Its specificity is not known. Profiling relied on immunoSEQ multiplex PCR, and the TCRdb table lists in-frame clones only, not all of them. Found here are a few hundred thousand clones, 80% to 90% of them singletons; the top ten hold 0.83%. The CDR3 contains 17 residues. V gave up 2 bases and J gave up 3 bases; unmatched junction bases: 3. Germline assignment: CDR1 WSHSY and CDR2 SAAADI. This sample was taken from a study of cytomegalovirus exposure and HLA in healthy donors. Regarding the study as a whole: Overall, roughly 150 TCR beta chains were annotated as cytomegalovirus-associated. High specificity and sensitivity for cytomegalovirus status were reported for the classifier. The TCR clusters that emerged in the first cohort tended, a later analysis found, to co-occur in the roughly 120 validation repertoires.

This clonotype was obtained from a young woman in good health and CMV-seronegative. The genes are TRBV10-2 and TRBJ2-2, with 13 positions matching TRBD2. Sequenced sample: PBMCs. CDR3 in amino acids: CASSETSGGADTGELFF. The CDR3 DNA reads TGCGCCAGCAGTGAGACTAGCGGGGGGGCTGACACCGGGGAGCTGTTTTTT.